This T cell receptor beta chain was observed in a study of graft-versus-host responses after intestinal transplantation. A remark on this clone: Its target is not known.

TCRdb's table, derived via immunoSEQ multiplex PCR, lists solely in-frame clones and lacks some. The sample shows about 120,000 clones, approximately 95% of them seen only once. Germline V lookup: CDR1 SGHVS, CDR2 FQNEAQ. CDR3 length equals 15 residues. Trimming left V 1 base short and J 4 bases short, with 11 bases between. This sequence joins TRBV7-8 and TRBJ1-3; D unresolved. The starting material was unstimulated CD8+ T cells sorted from spleen or lymph node cells, obtained before intestinal transplant. This TCR was recovered from a human donor who received an intestinal transplant. CDR3 coding DNA: TGTGCCAGCAGCTTAGGGGCAGGAGGAGGAAACACCATATATTTT. It yields the protein CASSLGAGGGNTIYF.